These T cell receptor beta chains were read from a single sample in a study of technical replicates of blood from a few donors. The data were produced by immunoSEQ multiplex PCR, yet TCRdb's version contains in-frame clones alone and is incomplete. This repertoire shows around 100,000 clones, less than 95% found once; its top ten account for less than 0.4%. The sequenced sample consisted of T cells isolated from PBMCs. Receptors were obtained from a human donor in good health. Both conserved end residues are part of each CDR3. Each record gives: J gene, V gene, D gene, clone size, CDR3 protein, CDR3 DNA. The D gene is left open where the match is weak. Clone sizes are given selectively: once, few, many, or a class where the clone is expanded.

>TRBJ2-1|TRBV7-3|-|-
CASSLTEGEYNEQFF
TGTGCCAGCAGCTTAACTGAGGGAGAATACAATGAGCAGTTCTTC
>TRBJ1-5|TRBV2|TRBD1|-
CASSPGGTDHQPQHF
TGTGCCAGCAGTCCTGGGGGGACAGACCATCAGCCCCAGCATTTT
>TRBJ1-6|TRBV10-1|TRBD1|-
CASSEGTGNSPLHF
TGCGCCAGCAGTGAGGGGACAGGGAATTCACCCCTCCACTTT
>TRBJ2-7|TRBV7-2|-|-
CASSLQGGRYEQYF
TGTGCCAGCAGCTTACAGGGGGGAAGGTACGAGCAGTACTTC
>TRBJ2-7|TRBV27|TRBD1|-
CASSLIPDQGAYEQYF
TGTGCCAGCAGTCTTATACCCGATCAGGGGGCGTACGAGCAGTACTTC
>TRBJ1-1|TRBV9|-|-
CASSSHAGAFF
TGTGCCAGCAGCTCCCACGCCGGAGCTTTCTTT
>TRBJ2-6|TRBV7-9|-|-
CASSHNRGSGANVLTF
TGTGCCAGCAGTCATAATCGGGGGAGCGGGGCCAACGTCCTGACTTTC
>TRBJ1-2|TRBV5-1|-|-
CASSSQSSLNYGYTF
TGCGCCAGCAGTAGCCAGTCTTCTCTTAACTATGGCTACACCTTC
>TRBJ2-3|TRBV4-1|-|-
CASSQDIFRSDTQYF
TGCGCCAGCAGCCAAGATATTTTCAGGTCTGATACGCAGTATTTT
>TRBJ2-2|TRBV28|TRBD1|-
CASRPQGSPNTGELFF
TGTGCCAGCAGGCCACAGGGGTCCCCGAACACCGGGGAGCTGTTTTTT
>TRBJ2-7|TRBV18|TRBD2|-
CASSPSGSEQYF
TGTGCCAGCTCGCCCAGCGGGAGCGAGCAGTACTTC
>TRBJ2-7|TRBV9|TRBD1|once
CASSVAGGVYEQYF
TGTGCCAGCAGCGTAGCAGGGGGCGTCTACGAGCAGTACTTC
>TRBJ2-2|TRBV19|-|once
CASSIRTENTGELFF
TGTGCCAGTAGTATTAGGACAGAGAACACCGGGGAGCTGTTTTTT
>TRBJ2-1|TRBV29-1|-|-
CSVLTGLRIYNEQFF
TGCAGCGTCTTAACGGGACTGAGGATTTACAATGAGCAGTTCTTC
>TRBJ2-3|TRBV5-1|TRBD2|-
CASSLGSGEGPRDTQYF
TGCGCCAGCAGCTTGGGTTCGGGGGAGGGCCCTCGAGATACGCAGTATTTT
>TRBJ2-1|TRBV5-8|TRBD1|-
CASSWDRVSYNEQFF
TGTGCCAGCAGCTGGGACAGGGTCTCCTACAATGAGCAGTTCTTC
>TRBJ2-7|TRBV9|TRBD2|-
CASSYGVAGNSYEQYF
TGTGCCAGCAGCTATGGGGTAGCGGGAAATTCCTACGAGCAGTACTTC
>TRBJ2-7|TRBV7-8|TRBD2|-
CASSPPAGGSYEQYF
TGTGCCAGCAGCCCCCCGGCGGGAGGGTCCTACGAGCAGTACTTC
>TRBJ2-3|TRBV29-1|TRBD2|-
CSWTSGSADTQYF
TGCAGCTGGACTAGCGGGAGTGCAGATACGCAGTATTTT
>TRBJ2-1|TRBV4-3|-|once
CASSQVLASEQFF
TGCGCCAGCAGCCAGGTACTAGCCAGTGAGCAGTTCTTC
>TRBJ1-6|TRBV2|-|-
CASSSSYRSPLHF
TGTGCCAGCAGCTCCAGCTACAGATCACCCCTCCACTTT
>TRBJ2-1|TRBV28|TRBD2|-
CASRTSPTHEQFF
TGTGCCAGCCGGACTAGCCCTACTCATGAGCAGTTCTTC
>TRBJ2-7|TRBV7-2|TRBD2|-
CASTLPGRTGYEQYF
TGTGCCAGCACCCTCCCCGGGAGGACCGGCTACGAGCAGTACTTC
>TRBJ1-1|TRBV28|-|-
CASQLVGTPNTEAFF
TGTGCCAGCCAACTCGTTGGGACACCGAACACTGAAGCTTTCTTT
>TRBJ1-2|TRBV27|-|-
CASSLFHSGSKGYTF
TGTGCCAGCAGTTTGTTCCACAGCGGGTCGAAGGGCTACACCTTC
>TRBJ1-2|TRBV5-4|-|-
CASSLARTLSYGYTF
TGTGCCAGCAGCTTGGCTAGGACACTTTCCTATGGCTACACCTTC
>TRBJ2-2|TRBV5-8|TRBD2|-
CASSLGLAEANTGELFF
TGTGCCAGCAGCCTGGGTCTAGCGGAGGCTAACACCGGGGAGCTGTTTTTT
>TRBJ1-2|TRBV6-5|TRBD1|-
CASRQVRGRGYGYTF
TGTGCCAGCAGACAAGTCAGGGGGCGCGGCTATGGCTACACCTTC
>TRBJ1-1|TRBV18|TRBD1|-
CASSPGQGGNTEAFF
TGTGCCAGCTCGCCGGGACAGGGGGGGAACACTGAAGCTTTCTTT
>TRBJ2-7|TRBV11-3|-|few
CASSLDNMGVGYEQYF
TGTGCCAGCAGCTTAGATAATATGGGAGTGGGCTACGAGCAGTACTTC
>TRBJ2-7|TRBV5-5|TRBD2|-
CASSKASGDYEQYF
TGTGCCAGCAGTAAGGCTAGCGGAGACTACGAGCAGTACTTC
>TRBJ2-3|TRBV5-1|-|-
CASSFSGGTDTQYF
TGCGCCAGCAGCTTCTCCGGGGGCACAGATACGCAGTATTTT
>TRBJ2-1|TRBV5-1|TRBD1|-
CASSEEQGYNEQFF
TGCGCCAGCAGCGAAGAACAGGGGTACAATGAGCAGTTCTTC
>TRBJ1-1|TRBV6-5|TRBD1|-
CASSLTGGNTEAFF
TGTGCCAGCAGTTTGACAGGGGGCAACACTGAAGCTTTCTTT
>TRBJ2-7|TRBV10-3|TRBD2|-
CAISGTGGGLYEQYF
TGTGCCATCAGTGGGACCGGGGGGGGCCTCTACGAGCAGTACTTC
>TRBJ2-1|TRBV5-1|-|-
CASRPKGGTYNEQFF
TGCGCCAGCAGACCTAAGGGGGGGACCTACAATGAGCAGTTCTTC
>TRBJ1-1|TRBV7-9|TRBD1|-
CASKQGQGTTEAFF
TGTGCCAGCAAACAGGGGCAGGGGACCACTGAAGCTTTCTTT
>TRBJ2-1|TRBV7-9|TRBD2|-
CASSLPAGGRTYEQFF
TGTGCCAGCAGCTTACCAGCGGGAGGGCGGACTTACGAGCAGTTCTTC
>TRBJ2-7|TRBV5-8|-|-
CASSLYGRGNYEQYF
TGTGCCAGCAGCTTATACGGGAGAGGGAACTACGAGCAGTACTTC
>TRBJ1-5|TRBV6-5|-|-
CASSEDKPQPQHF
TGTGCCAGCAGTGAGGACAAGCCTCAGCCCCAGCATTTT
>TRBJ1-5|TRBV6-1|-|-
CASSEGANQPQHF
TGTGCCAGCAGTGAGGGGGCGAATCAGCCCCAGCATTTT
>TRBJ2-4|TRBV7-9|-|-
CASSLEGRGAQYF
TGTGCCAGCAGCTTAGAAGGTCGGGGTGCTCAGTACTTC
>TRBJ2-2|TRBV11-2|TRBD1|-
CASSGQGRTGELFF
TGTGCCAGCAGTGGACAGGGAAGGACCGGGGAGCTGTTTTTT
>TRBJ1-5|TRBV27|-|-
CASSLHNNQPQHF
TGTGCCAGCAGTTTGCACAACAATCAGCCCCAGCATTTT
>TRBJ1-2|TRBV2|-|once
CASMPEGANYGYTF
TGTGCCAGCATGCCCGAAGGAGCTAACTATGGCTACACCTTC
>TRBJ2-7|TRBV9|-|-
CASSGTSTYEQYF
TGTGCCAGCAGCGGGACTTCAACCTACGAGCAGTACTTC
>TRBJ1-5|TRBV6-4|-|-
CASSEEGNQPQHF
TGTGCCAGCAGTGAGGAGGGGAATCAGCCCCAGCATTTT